The T cell receptor (beta chain) under discussion was sequenced for a study of immune cell composition in non-small cell lung cancer. General study results and limits: Adenocarcinomas with higher top tumour-associated clone frequency had more reactive TILs.

About this clone: Its target is not known.

The CDR3 has 12 amino acids. Germline loops: CDR1 MGHRA, CDR2 YSYEKL. Trimming took off 2 bases at V and 6 bases at J, with 6 bases between the two ends. Normal lung was taken at the farthest possible site, at least 3 cm from tumour. Sequencing was performed with immunoSEQ multiplex PCR; in TCRdb, only in-frame clones are kept and a portion is missing. The data contain around 15,000 clones, 77% of them singletons. The same data also went into a second study, on CD4 T cells in lung cancer. Turning to that study: Most patients were former smokers with adenocarcinoma or squamous histology. Before giving blood, patients had received treatments including platinum chemotherapy, some also nivolumab or pembrolizumab.

Sequencing used non-adjacent lung tissue. This receptor was taken from a human donor with non-small cell lung cancer. The V call is TRBV4-1, the J call TRBJ2-3, with unresolved D. CDR3 bases: TGCGCCAGCAGCCAAAGCCGGGATACGCAGTATTTT. Protein product: CASSQSRDTQYF.